The sequence of this TCR beta chain was determined in a study of cytomegalovirus exposure and HLA in healthy donors. Study-level background: Later, an analysis reported that the 120 or so validation repertoires had used the same platform as the roughly 660 first-cohort repertoires.

Trimming took 2 bases from V and 2 from J, leaving 9 bases between them. Per the germline V gene, CDR1 is SGHNT and CDR2 is YYREEE (reference sequence). The CDR3 length is 14 residues. Overall study results and limits: Among TCR beta chains, those listed as cytomegalovirus-associated numbered fewer than 200.

Sequencing was performed with immunoSEQ multiplex PCR; in TCRdb, only in-frame clones are kept and a portion is missing. In the table there are fewer than 60,000 clones, 93% of which are singletons. For this clone: No antigen is known for it.

The sample consisted of PBMCs. This TCR was sampled from a woman under 30 in good health and CMV-seropositive. The chain combines TRBV5-4 with TRBJ2-3; perhaps TRBD2 as D (5 bases). The CDR3 here is CASSLGGPTDTQYF. Here the CDR3 DNA reads TGTGCCAGCAGCTTAGGCGGGCCCACAGATACGCAGTATTTT.